The 13 T cell receptor beta chains in this list originate from one sample, sequenced in a study of early T cells in non-severe SARS-CoV-2 infection. TCRdb re-called the 5' RACE reads through MiXCR, storing one row per CDR3 protein. The sample includes about 50,000 distinct CDR3 sequences, roughly 6% of them seen just once. Sequencing used whole blood, obtained at baseline. Every receptor here comes from an adult who was a healthcare worker with PCR-confirmed SARS-CoV-2 infection or an uninfected control (not recorded which).

There are a few counts of this clonotype. This rearrangement joins TRBV7-8 to TRBJ1-1; TRBD1 is a possible D gene (6 bases). V was pared by 0 bases and J by 11 bases, with 13 bases between. The CDR3 loop spans 13 amino acids. The germline V gene encodes CDR1 SGHVS and CDR2 FQNEAQ. CDR3 DNA: TGTGCCAGCAGCTTAGCGTCCAGGACAGAGGCTTTCTTT. Translated, it gives CASSLASRTEAFF.

This clonotype was seen ten or more times. The chain is built from TRBV12-3 or TRBV12-4 and TRBJ2-1; D is possibly TRBD1 or TRBD2 (5 bases each). The CDR3 is made up of 13 amino acids. Trimming stripped 5 bases from V and 6 bases from J, with 11 bases between. CDR3 bases: TGTGCCAGCAGTCGGGACCTGGGCAATGAGCAGTTCTTC. Translating it yields CASSRDLGNEQFF.

In its sample, this clonotype was seen many times. The rearrangement links TRBV5-6 to TRBJ1-1, with D perhaps matching TRBD1 (5 bases). This CDR3 has 14 residues. The V gene lost 4 bases and the J gene lost 0 bases, with 10 bases spanning the gap. Germline lookup yields CDR1 SGHDT and CDR2 YYEEEE. CDR3: CASSIGVMNTEAFF. The DNA for the CDR3 is TGTGCCAGCAGCATAGGGGTAATGAACACTGAAGCTTTCTTT.

The chain is built from TRBV3-1 and TRBJ2-5; no clear D gene. Germline V CDR1 and CDR2: LGHDT, YNNKEL (reference sequence). V was pared by 3 bases and J by 4 bases, with 15 bases between. The CDR3 has 15 residues. The CDR3 loop is CASSQSRHPVETQYF. The CDR3 DNA reads as TGTGCCAGCAGCCAGTCCCGACACCCCGTAGAGACCCAGTACTTC.

CDR3 residues: CASSEYSYNTGELFF. The CDR3 coding sequence is TGTGCCAGCAGTGAATATTCCTACAACACCGGGGAGCTGTTTTTT. The V and J genes are TRBV25-1 and TRBJ2-2; no definite D call. This CDR3 is 15 amino acids long. Trimming removed 0 bases at V and 2 bases at J, with 7 bases between. The germline CDR1 and CDR2 sequences are MGHDK and SYGVNS.

This clonotype occurred many times. The gene calls are TRBV6-4 and TRBJ2-2; D is undetermined. V dropped 0 bases and J dropped 6 bases, with 5 bases sitting between them. The CDR3 length is 13 residues. Germline lookup yields CDR1 MRHNA and CDR2 SNTAGT. In DNA form, the CDR3 reads TGTGCCAGCAGTGACTCGGATTCCGGGGAGCTGTTTTTT. Translating it yields CASSDSDSGELFF.

This clonotype was recorded many times. V gene TRBV11-2 combines with J gene TRBJ1-2, with 10 bases lining up with TRBD1. Germline V gives CDR1 SGHAT, CDR2 FQNNGV. The CDR3 loop spans 13 amino acids. J lost 8 bases, V lost 5 bases, and 5 bases had no gene match. The CDR3 nucleotides read TGTGCCAGCAGCCCCGGGACAGGGGCGGGCTACACCTTC. Translated, it gives CASSPGTGAGYTF.

There are many counts of this clonotype. The V gene is TRBV5-4, the J gene TRBJ2-1; 13 nucleotides align to TRBD2. The CDR3 contains 15 residues. CDR1 is SGHNT, CDR2 YYREEE, per germline (reference sequence). Trimming took 4 bases from V and 5 from J; bases not matched to a gene: 3. DNA for the CDR3: TGTGCCAGCAGCAAAGGGACTAGCGGGAACAATGAGCAGTTCTTC. This sequence encodes CASSKGTSGNNEQFF.

The chain has TRBV20-1 and TRBJ1-2, with 7 nucleotides matching TRBD1. Germline V gene sequence: CDR1 DFQATT, CDR2 SNEGSKA (reference sequence). The CDR3 sequence is 13 residues long. Losses at the gene ends were 3 bases for V and 8 bases for J; bases not matched to a gene: 9. The CDR3 loop is CSASEGASGGYTF. CDR3 sequence (DNA): TGCAGTGCTAGCGAGGGGGCGTCTGGCGGCTACACCTTC.

This clonotype appeared a few times. V gene TRBV5-4 combines with J gene TRBJ1-3; D remains ambiguous. The V gene's germline CDR1 is SGHNT and CDR2 YYREEE (reference sequence). Trimming removed 4 bases at V and 0 bases at J, with 11 bases between. The CDR3 covers 15 residues. This chain's CDR3 is CASSSLASSGNTIYF. CDR3 sequence (DNA): TGTGCCAGCAGCAGCTTAGCGAGCTCTGGAAACACCATATATTTT.

Concerning this clonotype: Germline is not matched at one junction end, which may reflect a read error. The CDR3 sequence is CVSSLEAQRLGETQYF. The DNA of the CDR3 is TGTGTCAGCAGCTTAGAGGCCCAGCGTTTGGGGGAGACCCAGTACTTC. V is TRBV7-2 and J is TRBJ2-5; D unclear. This CDR3 has 16 amino acids. CDR1 SGHTA and CDR2 FQGNSA come from the germline V gene.

This clonotype was counted ten times or more. The chain is built from TRBV11-2 and TRBJ2-3; 7 bases map to TRBD2. The CDR3 extends over 14 amino acids. Germline V gene data show CDR1 as SGHAT and CDR2 as FQNNGV. With V trimmed by 6 bases and J by 8 bases, 11 bases remained unmatched. The CDR3 DNA is TGTGCCAGCAGTCGCACGGGAGGAGAGGCTACGCAGTATTTT. This sequence encodes CASSRTGGEATQYF. Full variable domain (outside the CDR3, taken from reference TRBV11-2 and TRBJ2-3): EAGVAQSPRYKIIEKRQSVAFWCNPISGHATLYWYQQILGQGPKLLIQFQNNGVVDDSQLPKDRFSAERLKGVDSTLKIQPAKLEDSAVYLCASSRTGGEATQYFGPGTRLTVL.

This clonotype was counted a few times. The genes are TRBV7-9 and TRBJ2-1; TRBD1 is a possible D gene (5 bases). CDR1 and CDR2 (germline): SEHNR, FQNEAQ (reference sequence). CDR3 size: 16 residues. V gave up 4 bases and J gave up 3 bases, with 16 bases separating them. The CDR3 nucleotides read TGTGCCAGCAGCTCAGCCGACAGTTCTTTCTACAATGAGCAGTTCTTC. It yields the protein CASSSADSSFYNEQFF.